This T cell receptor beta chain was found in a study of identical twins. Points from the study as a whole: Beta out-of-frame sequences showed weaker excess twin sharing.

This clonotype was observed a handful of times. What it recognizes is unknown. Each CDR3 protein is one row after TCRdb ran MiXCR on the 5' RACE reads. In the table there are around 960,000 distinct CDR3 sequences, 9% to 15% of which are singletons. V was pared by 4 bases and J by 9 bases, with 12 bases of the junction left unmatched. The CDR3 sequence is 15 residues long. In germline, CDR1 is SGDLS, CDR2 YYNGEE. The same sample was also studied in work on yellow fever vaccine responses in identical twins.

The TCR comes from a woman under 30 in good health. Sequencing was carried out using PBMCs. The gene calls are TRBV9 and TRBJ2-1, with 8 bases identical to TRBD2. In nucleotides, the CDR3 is TGTGCCAGCAGCCCCCAGGGAGCGGGAGTGAGTGAGCAGTTCTTC. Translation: CASSPQGAGVSEQFF. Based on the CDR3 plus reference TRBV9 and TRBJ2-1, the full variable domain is DSGVTQTPKHLITATGQRVTLRCSPRSGDLSVYWYQQSLDQGLQFLIQYYNGEERAKGNILERFSAQQFPDLHSELNLSSLELGDSALYFCASSPQGAGVSEQFFGPGTRLTVL.